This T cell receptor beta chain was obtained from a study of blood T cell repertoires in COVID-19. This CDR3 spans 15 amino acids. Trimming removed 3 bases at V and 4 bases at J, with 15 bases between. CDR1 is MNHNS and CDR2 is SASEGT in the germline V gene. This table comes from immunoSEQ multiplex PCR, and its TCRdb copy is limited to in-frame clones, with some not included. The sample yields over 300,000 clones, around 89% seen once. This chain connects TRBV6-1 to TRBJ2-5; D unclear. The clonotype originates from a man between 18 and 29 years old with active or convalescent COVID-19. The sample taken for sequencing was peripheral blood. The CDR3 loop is CASSDTSGARETQYF. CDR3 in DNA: TGTGCCAGCAGTGATACCTCCGGAGCGAGAGAGACCCAGTACTTC.